The 18 T cell receptor beta chains below come from one sample, sequenced in a study of blood T cell repertoires in COVID-19. Profiled with immunoSEQ multiplex PCR; TCRdb holds only in-frame clones, not every one. The sample shows some 200,000 clones, roughly 85% of them seen only once. The sequenced sample was peripheral blood. Receptors were obtained from a woman aged 70-85 years with COVID-19, enrolled during active disease.

This chain connects TRBV18 to TRBJ1-5; TRBD1 aligns across 9 bases. This CDR3 is built from 16 residues. Germline lookup yields CDR1 KGHSH and CDR2 LQKENI. V was clipped by 5 bases and J by 6 bases; unmatched bases: 11. DNA for the CDR3: TGTGCCAGCTCAAGAAACTCGGGACAGGGTGGTCAGCCCCAGCATTTT. Its protein product is CASSRNSGQGGQPQHF.

This clone was recorded once. V usage is TRBV27 and J usage is TRBJ1-1; the match to TRBD1 covers 8 bases. This CDR3 region has 15 residues. Per the germline V gene, CDR1 is MNHEY and CDR2 is SMNVEV (reference sequence). The V segment lost 5 bases and the J segment 4 bases; nucleotides outside the gene matches: 9. The CDR3 sequence: CASSIQQGVGTEAFF. The CDR3 DNA reads as TGTGCCAGCAGTATCCAACAGGGGGTCGGCACTGAAGCTTTCTTT.

Only a few counts were recorded for this clone. This chain joins TRBV7-2 and TRBJ1-4, with a weak D call TRBD1 (5 bases). Germline V CDR1 and CDR2: SGHTA, FQGNSA. Between the trimmed V and J ends, which lost 6 bases and 1 base, there was a span of 9 bases. This CDR3 contains 14 residues. Here the CDR3 DNA reads TGTGCCAGCAGTCAAAGGGGAACTAATGAAAAACTGTTTTTT. Amino acids: CASSQRGTNEKLFF.

The chain recombines TRBV6-5 with TRBJ1-5; TRBD1 matches 9 bases. Looked up from germline, CDR1 is MNHEY and CDR2 is SVGAGI. CDR3 length: 15 amino acids. The trim removed 7 bases at V and 3 bases at J, leaving 7 bases unmatched. The CDR3 coding sequence is TGTGCCAGCAAATCGGACAGGGGCTTCAATCAGCCCCAGCATTTT. This codes for CASKSDRGFNQPQHF.

The chain has TRBV14 and TRBJ1-2; D not resolved. This CDR3 spans 13 amino acids. Trimming took 4 bases from V and 10 from J, leaving 16 bases between them. Germline V gives CDR1 SGHDN, CDR2 FVKESK. The CDR3 spells CASSPPGGIVYTF. The CDR3 nucleotides are TGTGCCAGCAGCCCTCCGGGTGGAATAGTCTACACCTTC.

V is TRBV6-5 and J is TRBJ1-1; a possible D gene is TRBD1 (6 bases). The germline V and J ends were trimmed by 6 bases and 0 bases, with 14 bases remaining between them. The CDR3 runs 15 residues. Germline CDR1 reads MNHEY; CDR2 reads SVGAGI. The CDR3 spells CASSYGQFLNTEAFF. The DNA of the CDR3 is TGTGCCAGCAGCTACGGACAGTTTTTGAACACTGAAGCTTTCTTT.

This clone was detected a few times. This chain connects TRBV11-3 to TRBJ2-7; 9 positions agree with TRBD1. The CDR3 contains 16 residues. V shed 0 bases, J shed 4 bases, and the junction held 7 bases outside the gene matches. CDR1 SGHNT and CDR2 YENEEA come from the germline V gene. Written as DNA, the CDR3 is TGTGCCAGCAGCTTAGAGCTACAGGGGGCCCCTTACGAGCAGTACTTC. This translates into CASSLELQGAPYEQYF.

The DNA of the CDR3 is TGTGCCTGGAAGGGAGGGGGGGAGACCCAGTACTTC. It encodes CAWKGGGETQYF. J is TRBJ2-5 and V is TRBV30; D perhaps matches TRBD2 (7 bases). The V and J ends lost 4 bases and 5 bases respectively, with 11 bases between them. In germline, CDR1 is GTSNPN, CDR2 SVGIG (reference sequence). The CDR3 is made up of 12 amino acids.

As concerns this clone: The germline gene is not matched at one end of the junction; a read error may be the cause. The rearrangement joins TRBV7-7 to TRBJ2-5; 12 bases match TRBD1. The CDR3 is 15 amino acids. The germline gives CDR1 SSHAT, CDR2 FNYEAQ (reference sequence). The CDR3: CASSLGTGGLETQYF. The CDR3 DNA reads TGTGCTAGCAGCTTAGGGACAGGGGGCTTAGAGACCCAGTACTTC.

The chain couples TRBV24-1 to TRBJ2-3, with 8 positions matching TRBD1. Losses at the gene ends were 3 bases for V and 2 bases for J; bases not matched to a gene: 9. Germline lookup yields CDR1 KGHDR and CDR2 SFDVKD. The length of the CDR3 is 17 residues. CDR3 sequence (DNA): TGTGCCACCAGTGATGACGACAGGGGCTTATTCACAGATACGCAGTATTTT. Protein product: CATSDDDRGLFTDTQYF.

The V gene is TRBV7-2, the J gene TRBJ1-5, with D possibly TRBD1 on 5 matching bases. There are 14 residues in the CDR3. Germline V gives CDR1 SGHTA, CDR2 FQGNSA. The V end lost 5 bases, the J end lost 5 bases, and 13 bases lay between the germline ends. CDR3 in amino acids: CASSLRAGYQPQHF. As DNA, the CDR3 is TGTGCCAGCAGCCTCCGGGCAGGGTATCAGCCCCAGCATTTT.

The rearrangement uses TRBV7-9 and TRBJ2-6, with 9 bases identical to TRBD1. The CDR3 loop spans 19 amino acids. CDR1 is SEHNR, CDR2 FQNEAQ, per germline (reference sequence). J lost 0 bases, V lost 4 bases, and 10 bases had no gene match. The CDR3 DNA is TGTGCCAGCAGCTCGCTCCCGGGGACAGGGAGCTCTGGGGCCAACGTCCTGACTTTC. Amino acid sequence: CASSSLPGTGSSGANVLTF.

This chain links TRBV27 with TRBJ2-3, with 7 bases that match TRBD1. The germline gives CDR1 MNHEY, CDR2 SMNVEV (reference sequence). Trimming removed 4 bases from V and 9 bases from J; junction bases left unmatched: 10. The CDR3 extends over 14 amino acids. The chain's CDR3 is CASSSLGQAETQYF. In nucleotides, the CDR3 is TGTGCCAGCAGTTCCCTTGGACAGGCCGAAACGCAGTATTTT.

CDR3 in amino acids: CASSLDYSEQYF. DNA for the CDR3: TGTGCCAGCAGCTTAGACTATTCCGAGCAGTACTTC. This rearrangement joins TRBV7-9 to TRBJ2-7; D remains ambiguous. V gave up 1 base and J gave up 6 bases, with 7 bases separating them. Germline CDR1 reads SEHNR; CDR2 reads FQNEAQ (reference sequence). The CDR3 loop spans 12 amino acids.

The chain joins TRBV10-3 to TRBJ2-7; perhaps TRBD1 as D (6 bases). V lost 6 bases and J lost 4, with 19 bases in between. The length of the CDR3 is 15 residues. Looked up from germline, CDR1 is ENHRY and CDR2 is SYGVKD. The CDR3 coding sequence is TGTGCCATCAGCGCCCCCATGGACAGCGTTTACGAGCAGTACTTC. Translation gives CAISAPMDSVYEQYF.

The V and J genes are TRBV2 and TRBJ1-5; D is possibly TRBD1 (5 bases). The CDR3 spans 15 residues. Germline assignment: CDR1 SNHLY and CDR2 FYNNEI. Trimming stripped 3 bases from V and 1 base from J, with 10 bases between. In nucleotides, the CDR3 is TGTGCCAGCAGTGACAGGGTTAGCAGCAATCAGCCCCAGCATTTT. It specifies CASSDRVSSNQPQHF.

About this clone: In the same sample, other DNA sequences code for this CDR3. This rearrangement joins TRBV7-9 to TRBJ1-2, with 7 bases matching TRBD1. The CDR3 is 14 amino acids. The V and J ends lost 2 bases and 1 base, in that order; junction bases with no gene match: 1. Germline V gives CDR1 SEHNR, CDR2 FQNEAQ (reference sequence). Written as DNA, the CDR3 is TGTGCCAGCAGCTTAAACAGGGGTAACTATGGCTACACCTTC. It translates to CASSLNRGNYGYTF.

The rearrangement uses TRBV6-5 and TRBJ1-6; D unclear. CDR3 length equals 14 residues. CDR1 and CDR2 (germline): MNHEY, SVGAGI. V lost 6 bases and J lost 5, with 11 bases in between. The CDR3 reads CASSRGFNNSPLHF. The CDR3 DNA is TGTGCCAGCAGCCGGGGATTCAATAATTCACCCCTCCACTTT.